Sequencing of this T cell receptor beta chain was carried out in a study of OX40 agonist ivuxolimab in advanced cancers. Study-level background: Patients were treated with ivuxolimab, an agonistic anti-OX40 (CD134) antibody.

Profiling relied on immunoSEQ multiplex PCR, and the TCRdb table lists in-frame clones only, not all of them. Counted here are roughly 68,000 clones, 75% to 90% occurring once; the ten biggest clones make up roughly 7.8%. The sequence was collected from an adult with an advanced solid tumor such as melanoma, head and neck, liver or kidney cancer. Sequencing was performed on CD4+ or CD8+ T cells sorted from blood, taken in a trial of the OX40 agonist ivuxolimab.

CDR3 bases: TGTGCCAGCAGCTTGACAGGGGGTGAAGCTTTCTTT. Protein sequence: CASSLTGGEAFF. The rearrangement joins TRBV5-4 to TRBJ1-1; 8 nucleotides line up with TRBD1. The CDR3 spans 12 residues. Losses at the gene ends were 1 base for V and 7 bases for J; bases not matched to a gene: 0. Germline lookup yields CDR1 SGHNT and CDR2 YYREEE (reference sequence).